This entry lists 5 T cell receptor beta chains sequenced from one sample in a study of shared clonotypes between healthy human individuals. Profiling relied on immunoSEQ multiplex PCR, and the TCRdb table lists in-frame clones only, not all of them. The repertoire includes about 2.2 million clones, around 93% of them detected once, and roughly 1.7% sits in the top ten. Terminally differentiated effector memory CD45RA+ cells were left out of the naive CD8 fraction, which was CD45RO-negative and positively selected for CCR7. The material sequenced was naive CD8+ T cells from PBMCs. The receptors derive from a man aged 18 to 30 in good health. Some clones in this sample may be carry-over from other donors' samples.

The V call is TRBV5-1, the J call TRBJ2-7, with 10 bases aligning to TRBD1. CDR1 SGHRS and CDR2 YFSETQ come from the germline V gene. Trimming took 4 bases from V and 4 from J; bases not matched to a gene: 8. The CDR3 loop spans 15 amino acids. The CDR3: CASSLLTGGSYEQYF. The CDR3 nucleotides read TGCGCCAGCAGCCTACTGACAGGGGGCTCGTACGAGCAGTACTTC.

The CDR3 loop reads CASTSFEAGDNEQFF. Here the CDR3 DNA reads TGTGCCAGTACCTCATTCGAAGCGGGGGACAATGAGCAGTTCTTC. The V and J genes are TRBV19 and TRBJ2-1, with TRBD2 matching 8 bases. J gave up 5 bases and V 7 bases, and 10 bases lay outside the gene matches. Germline V gene sequence: CDR1 LNHDA, CDR2 SQIVND (reference sequence). The CDR3 is 15 residues long.

The V call is TRBV28, the J call TRBJ2-1; unclear D gene. In germline, CDR1 is MDHEN, CDR2 SYDVKM. V was trimmed by 3 bases and J by 5 bases, leaving 11 bases between them. CDR3 length: 14 residues. CDR3 nucleotides: TGTGCCAGCAGTTTGAAGACGGCTAACAATGAGCAGTTCTTC. Protein product: CASSLKTANNEQFF.

The V gene is TRBV28, the J gene TRBJ2-4; the D gene is possibly TRBD1 (6 bases). Trimming left V 6 bases short and J 6 bases short, with 12 bases between. The CDR3 loop spans 13 amino acids. Germline-derived CDR1 and CDR2 are MDHEN and SYDVKM. CDR3 nucleotide sequence: TGTGCCAGCAGCGCTATCAGGGGAAACATTCAGTACTTC. This gives the protein CASSAIRGNIQYF. The full variable domain, rest sourced from reference TRBV28 and TRBJ2-4, is DVKVTQSSRYLVKRTGEKVFLECVQDMDHENMFWYRQDPGLGLRLIYFSYDVKMKEKGDIPEGYSVSREKKERFSLILESASTNQTSMYLCASSAIRGNIQYFGAGTRLSVL.

The V gene is TRBV7-9, the J gene TRBJ2-7, with a weak D call TRBD1 (6 bases). V was clipped by 2 bases and J by 7 bases, with 21 bases between them. This CDR3 is 16 amino acids long. Germline-derived CDR1 and CDR2 are SEHNR and FQNEAQ (reference sequence). DNA of the CDR3: TGTGCCAGCAGCTTACTGTCAGGGGCCGGCGGACTGGAGCAGTACTTC. The encoded protein is CASSLLSGAGGLEQYF.